What follows is one T cell receptor beta chain and its context. The antigen this receptor binds is unknown. Base qualities are not at hand, and no much larger clone is one base apart. The sample belongs to a study of molecular identifiers for immune sequencing clone quantification (dated by TCRdb to the late 2010s). Regarding the complete study: For a replicate experiment, the RNA from either about 20,000 or 100,000 naive CD8 T cells was divided into five aliquots, and four of those aliquots went on to sequencing. This methods study used CD8 T cells to benchmark TCR RNA copy counting and molecular-identifier clustering-based TCR repertoire sequencing (MIDCIRS). Beyond this particular receptor, the publication reports: In CMV-specific effector cells, clones with more than 20 RNA copies contained over 99% of molecules, whereas in naive cells such clones contained under 1% of molecules. When barcode sub-clustering was left out, chimeric consensus sequences inflated TCR diversity, with chimeras reaching as high as 47%. Modeling estimated around 3.2 recovered TCR RNA copies per cell, compared with 8.5 to 10 by digital PCR, which implies roughly 30% capture efficiency. Spiked-in Jurkat TCR RNA (about 10 copies' worth), which is not part of the donor repertoire, was contained in the naive libraries. Even against a background of some 920,000 naive CD8 T cells, spiked-in Jurkat TCR RNA amounting to a single cell's worth was reported to be detectable. Highly expanded clone sizes could be underestimated because identical TCR molecules may share a barcode.

The CDR3 spans 15 residues, from the cysteine through the phenylalanine. Only the CDR3 portion is preserved as DNA: 45 bases, with reading frame beginning at the first base. Between the V and J ends, shortened by 5 bases and 3 bases respectively, the junction contains 13 bases. Looking up the germline V gene (reference sequence) yields CDR1 LGHDT and CDR2 YNNKEL. Libraries were prepared through PCR. TCRdb lists the instrument as NextSeq 500. Bulk TCR libraries were prepared as previously described, using TCR primers listed in Table S5. Total RNA was purified with the Qiagen AllPrep DNA/RNA kit. Reads from multiple sequencing runs of the same library were pooled before analysis. As for the authors' bioinformatics: Reads were retained only if the reads had an exact TCR constant sequence, and the retained reads were trimmed to 150 nt and grouped according to their 12-nt molecular barcodes. Within each barcode group, reads were sub-clustered at a 15% Levenshtein threshold, and quality-weighted consensus sequences were built per RNA molecule. Non-functional sequences were removed, as were lower-count sequences one edit away from another. Based on a fit of two negative binomial distributions, barcode sub-clusters having less than 20% of the maximum read count were discarded. TCRdb handled the public reads itself, with Q25 trimming in fastp and clone calling in MiXCR, and kept productive beta chains. Identical CDR3 protein sequences are pooled into one entry, listed with their most common genes and DNA. These V and J calls originate from TCRdb's pipeline instead of the authors' own analysis. Counted in this sample were some 97,000 distinct CDR3 sequences; 36% of them appeared once. 4% to 5% of the sample is taken by the ten largest.

Libraries of naive CD8 T cells were built from about 20,000 to 1,000,000 sorted cells, with 10%, 30% or 50% of the purified RNA used. Naive CD8 T cells, defined as CD8+CD4-CCR7+CD45RA+, were FACS-sorted into RLT Plus buffer on a BD FACSAria II. To test detection sensitivity, Jurkat RNA equal to around 11 TCR copies was added to samples of about 19,000-1,100,000 naive CD8 T cells. Enrichment of CD8 T cells was done with RosetteSep CD8+ T Cell Enrichment Cocktail plus Ficoll-Paque, and ACK red cell lysis came afterward. The chain was built from TRBV3-1 and TRBJ2-2; the D gene could be TRBD1 or TRBD2, each one agreeing over 5 bases. The clonotype comes from a human donor in good health. Some libraries in this study had Jurkat cell RNA spiked in. Sequences were obtained from naive CD8+ T cells from blood, with Jurkat cell RNA spiked in. The sample's cell subset or site label, decoded: FACS-sorted CD8+CD4-CCR7+CD45RA+ naive T cells. Here the CDR3 is given as CASSVGRWDTGELFF. The nucleotides read TGTGCCAGCAGCGTGGGACGATGGGACACCGGGGAGCTGTTTTTT.